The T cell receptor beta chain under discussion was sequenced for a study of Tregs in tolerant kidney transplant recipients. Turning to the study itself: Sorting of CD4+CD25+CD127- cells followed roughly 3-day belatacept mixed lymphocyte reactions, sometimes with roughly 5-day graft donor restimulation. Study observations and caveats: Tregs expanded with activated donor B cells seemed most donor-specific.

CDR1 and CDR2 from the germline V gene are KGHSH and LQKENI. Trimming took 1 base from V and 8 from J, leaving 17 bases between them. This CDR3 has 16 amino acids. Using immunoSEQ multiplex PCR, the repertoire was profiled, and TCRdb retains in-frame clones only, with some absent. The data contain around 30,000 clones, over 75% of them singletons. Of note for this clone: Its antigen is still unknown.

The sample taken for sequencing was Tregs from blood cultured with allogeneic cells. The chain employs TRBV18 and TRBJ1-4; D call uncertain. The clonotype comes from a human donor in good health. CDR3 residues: CASSPLEGTVFEKLFF. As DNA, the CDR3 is TGTGCCAGCTCACCACTGGAGGGAACAGTTTTCGAAAAACTGTTTTTT.